This T cell receptor (beta chain) was sequenced in a study of blood T cell repertoires in COVID-19. Study background: The United States, Italy and Spain supplied acute and convalescent COVID-19 samples.

With 0 bases removed from V and 8 bases from J, the gap between germline ends came to 11 bases. The CDR3 consists of 13 residues. CDR1 is SGHRS and CDR2 is YFSETQ in the germline V gene. Original processing methods: Nucleated cell number was recorded as an estimate derived from reference gene primer amplification. Sequencing was performed with immunoSEQ multiplex PCR; in TCRdb, only in-frame clones are kept and a portion is missing. From that table come the V and J calls and clone size; the DNA was used to work out D and trimming. This table has fewer than 200,000 clones, 80% to 90% appearing once. The sequence came from a man aged 50-60 years with active or convalescent COVID-19. The sequencing input was peripheral blood. V usage is TRBV5-1 and J usage is TRBJ1-2; D is unclear. CDR3 region: CASSLVPGDGYTF. CDR3 bases: TGCGCCAGCAGCTTGGTCCCGGGTGACGGCTACACCTTC.